These 20 T cell receptor beta chains originate from one sample sequenced in a study of blood T cell repertoires in COVID-19. Libraries were prepared by immunoSEQ multiplex PCR; TCRdb keeps only in-frame clonotypes and omits some of them. The table shows fewer than 90,000 clones, with less than 90% occurring only once. Sequencing used peripheral blood. The receptors were gathered from a man older than 75 in a cohort sampled during active COVID-19.

This clone has a handful of counts. The chain links TRBV6-5 to TRBJ1-2; 10 bases align to TRBD1. V was pared by 6 bases and J by 8 bases, with 9 bases of the junction left unmatched. Germline lookup yields CDR1 MNHEY and CDR2 SVGAGI. The CDR3 length is 14 residues. CDR3 amino acids: CASSSMTGGRGYTF. Here the CDR3 DNA reads TGTGCCAGCAGCTCCATGACAGGGGGCCGGGGCTACACCTTC.

This rearrangement joins TRBV18 to TRBJ1-5; 7 bases agree with TRBD1. Germline V gene data show CDR1 as KGHSH and CDR2 as LQKENI. The CDR3 has 16 amino acids. Losses at the gene ends were 3 bases for V and 2 bases for J; bases not matched to a gene: 7. CDR3 protein: CASSPSIDRGNQPQHF. In DNA form, the CDR3 reads TGTGCCAGCTCACCCTCAATCGACAGGGGCAATCAGCCCCAGCATTTT.

The count of this clone is one. V gene TRBV7-2 combines with J gene TRBJ1-5; 8 nucleotides agree with TRBD1. This CDR3 is built from 16 residues. From germline, CDR1 is SGHTA and CDR2 FQGNSA. The trim removed 4 bases at V and 1 base at J, leaving 6 bases unmatched. CDR3 in DNA: TGTGCCAGCAGCTCGGACAGGGAAGGGAGCAATCAGCCCCAGCATTTT. Its protein product is CASSSDREGSNQPQHF.

With respect to this clone: Other DNA sequences within the sample encode an identical CDR3. The chain couples TRBV7-9 to TRBJ2-1; weak D call: TRBD1 (6 bases). This CDR3 spans 14 amino acids. CDR1 and CDR2 (germline): SEHNR, FQNEAQ (reference sequence). V lost 5 bases to trimming and J lost 1 base, with 9 bases between them. The CDR3 reads CASSPRGSYNEQFF. Written as DNA, the CDR3 is TGTGCCAGCAGCCCCAGGGGATCCTACAATGAGCAGTTCTTC.

The chain uses TRBV7-2 and TRBJ2-7; 7 bases line up with TRBD1. This CDR3 is built from 15 residues. The V and J ends lost 1 base and 0 bases, in that order; junction bases with no gene match: 3. Looked up from germline, CDR1 is SGHTA and CDR2 is FQGNSA. The CDR3 here is CASSLVAGGSYEQYV. The CDR3 nucleotides are TGTGCCAGCAGCTTAGTGGCAGGGGGCTCCTACGAGCAGTACGTC.

In the case of this clone: Different DNA sequences within this sample yield the same CDR3. The chain employs TRBV9 and TRBJ1-3; no clear D gene. This CDR3 is built from 14 residues. CDR1 and CDR2 from the germline V gene are SGDLS and YYNGEE. V was trimmed by 0 bases and J by 1 base, leaving 5 bases between them. The CDR3 sequence: CASSVGLSGNTIYF. CDR3 bases: TGTGCCAGCAGCGTAGGTCTATCTGGAAACACCATATATTTT.

This clone appeared a single time. This chain uses TRBV19 with TRBJ1-2, with D possibly matching TRBD1 (5 bases). The CDR3 spans 14 residues. Trimming cost V 1 base and J 4 bases, with 10 bases left between them. In germline, CDR1 is LNHDA, CDR2 SQIVND (reference sequence). The CDR3 DNA is TGTGCCAGTAGTATAGGTTCAGGGCCCTATGGCTACACCTTC. Residues: CASSIGSGPYGYTF.

The chain couples TRBV13 to TRBJ2-3; 8 nucleotides agree with TRBD2. Germline V gene sequence: CDR1 PRHDT, CDR2 FYEKMQ (reference sequence). CDR3 length: 16 amino acids. V lost 0 bases and J lost 4; bases outside the gene matches: 6. The CDR3 loop reads CASSLGSGGAADTQYF. The CDR3 bases are TGTGCCAGCAGCTTAGGGTCCGGGGGGGCCGCAGATACGCAGTATTTT.

This rearrangement joins TRBV18 to TRBJ1-3, with D perhaps matching TRBD1 (5 bases). Germline lookup yields CDR1 KGHSH and CDR2 LQKENI. V was pared by 3 bases and J by 4 bases, with 13 bases between. The CDR3 loop spans 15 amino acids. The CDR3 sequence is CASSPGGDPGNTIYF. The CDR3 nucleotides are TGTGCCAGCTCACCGGGGGGAGATCCCGGAAACACCATATATTTT.

The sample holds one count of this clone. The chain uses TRBV7-2 and TRBJ1-1; a weak D match, TRBD1 (5 bases). Germline V gives CDR1 SGHTA, CDR2 FQGNSA. V lost 5 bases, J lost 7 bases, and 20 bases lay in between. This CDR3 contains 15 residues. The CDR3 DNA reads as TGTGCCAGCAGCACCCGTTATGGGGGGTATCATGAAGCTTTCTTT. Protein product: CASSTRYGGYHEAFF.

The V gene is TRBV3-1 (or the pseudogene TRBV3-2), the J gene TRBJ2-7; the D gene is possibly TRBD2 (7 bases). The CDR3 is 14 amino acids. Germline values: CDR1 LGHDT, CDR2 YNNKEL (reference sequence). V lost 3 bases and J 4 bases, leaving 13 bases between the germline ends. The CDR3, as DNA: TGTGCCAGCAGCCATTCGGGGGGCCCTTACGAGCAGTACTTC. Its protein is CASSHSGGPYEQYF.

The chain carries TRBV11-2 and TRBJ1-3; tentative D call: TRBD1 (5 bases). The CDR3 has 15 amino acids. The V gene's germline CDR1 is SGHAT and CDR2 FQNNGV. V lost 3 bases and J lost 4, with 13 bases in between. This chain's CDR3 is CASSFRGTFGNTIYF. CDR3 coding DNA: TGTGCCAGCAGCTTCCGGGGGACCTTCGGAAACACCATATATTTT.

V gene TRBV25-1 combines with J gene TRBJ2-7; maybe TRBD2 (7 bases). V dropped 6 bases and J dropped 4 bases, with 16 bases sitting between them. This CDR3 region has 14 residues. Germline CDR1 and CDR2: MGHDK and SYGVNS. CDR3 loop: CASRAGRGVYEQYF. DNA for the CDR3: TGTGCCAGCAGGGCGGGGAGGGGGGTATACGAGCAGTACTTC.

The chain uses TRBV11-3 and TRBJ2-7, with D perhaps matching TRBD2 (7 bases). CDR1 is SGHNT and CDR2 is YENEEA in the germline V gene. V shed 11 bases and J shed 5 bases, with 22 bases lying between them. The length of the CDR3 is 14 residues. CDR3 coding DNA: TGTGCCCCCTCTGACCGGGGGGCCCTCCACGAGCAGTACTTC. Encoded protein: CAPSDRGALHEQYF.

This rearrangement joins TRBV27 to TRBJ1-1; D is possibly TRBD1 (6 bases). From germline, CDR1 is MNHEY and CDR2 SMNVEV (reference sequence). The CDR3 extends over 14 amino acids. The ends were cut back, 3 bases at V and 1 base at J, with 9 bases in the middle. CDR3 sequence reads: CASSFHRENTEAFF. The CDR3 bases are TGTGCCAGCAGTTTCCACAGGGAGAACACTGAAGCTTTCTTT.

This rearrangement joins TRBV25-1 to TRBJ1-2, with D perhaps matching TRBD1 (5 bases). Germline lookup yields CDR1 MGHDK and CDR2 SYGVNS. The V end lost 4 bases, the J end lost 6 bases, and 15 bases lay between the germline ends. CDR3 length equals 14 residues. The CDR3 DNA follows: TGTGCCAGCAGTGGTGGGGCCCAATGGAATGGCTACACCTTC. Residues: CASSGGAQWNGYTF.

V usage is TRBV24-1 and J usage is TRBJ2-2; 7 bases match TRBD1. Trimming took 7 bases from V and 1 from J; bases not matched to a gene: 8. This CDR3 spans 16 amino acids. The germline gives CDR1 KGHDR, CDR2 SFDVKD. This CDR3 reads CATSNDRVGNTGELFF. The DNA of the CDR3 is TGTGCCACCAGCAACGACAGGGTGGGGAACACCGGGGAGCTGTTTTTT.

The sample holds one count of this clone. The chain employs TRBV5-1 and TRBJ1-2, with TRBD1 matching 9 bases. V was pared by 0 bases and J by 8 bases, with 8 bases of the junction left unmatched. The CDR3 has 15 residues. CDR1 SGHRS and CDR2 YFSETQ come from the germline V gene. The CDR3 here is CASSLGPPTGGGYTF. The CDR3 DNA reads as TGCGCCAGCAGCTTGGGGCCTCCGACAGGGGGAGGCTACACCTTC.

This chain joins TRBV12-3 or TRBV12-4 and TRBJ1-1, with D maybe TRBD1 (6 bases). This CDR3 region has 13 residues. V lost 3 bases to trimming and J lost 4 bases, with 9 bases between them. The DNA of the CDR3 is TGTGCCAGCAGTTTGGGGGCTGTCACTGAAGCTTTCTTT. Amino acid sequence: CASSLGAVTEAFF.

DNA for the CDR3: TGTGCCAGCAGCTTAGCGGGGGGAGGCATAGAGACCCAGTACTTC. Its translation: CASSLAGGGIETQYF. This chain links TRBV7-9 with TRBJ2-5, with a possible D match to TRBD2 (6 bases). V lost 0 bases to trimming and J lost 4 bases, with 12 bases between them. Germline CDR1 SEHNR, CDR2 FQNEAQ (reference sequence). This CDR3 contains 15 residues.